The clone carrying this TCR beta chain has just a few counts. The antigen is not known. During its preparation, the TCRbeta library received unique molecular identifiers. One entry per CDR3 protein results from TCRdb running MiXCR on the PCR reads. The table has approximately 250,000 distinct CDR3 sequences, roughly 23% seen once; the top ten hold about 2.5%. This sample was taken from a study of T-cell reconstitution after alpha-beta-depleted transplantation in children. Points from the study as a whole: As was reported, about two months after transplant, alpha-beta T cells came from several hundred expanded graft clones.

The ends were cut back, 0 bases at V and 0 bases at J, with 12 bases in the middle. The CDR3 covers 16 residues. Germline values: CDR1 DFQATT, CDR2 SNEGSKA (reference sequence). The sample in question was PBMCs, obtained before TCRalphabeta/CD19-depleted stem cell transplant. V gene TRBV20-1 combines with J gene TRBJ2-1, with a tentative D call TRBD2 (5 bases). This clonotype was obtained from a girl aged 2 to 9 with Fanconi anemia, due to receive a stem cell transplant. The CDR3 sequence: CSARDPQLVSYNEQFF. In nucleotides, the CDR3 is TGCAGTGCTAGAGATCCCCAACTAGTCTCCTACAATGAGCAGTTCTTC.